This is a list of T cell receptor beta chains from one sample in a study of T cell responses to AZD1222 COVID-19 vaccine. Repertoires were generated with immunoSEQ multiplex PCR, while TCRdb's copy carries only in-frame clones and drops some. The sample holds under 50,000 clones, roughly 90% seen once. Here the sequenced sample was peripheral blood, taken 28 days after the second AZD1222 dose. Receptors were obtained from an adult who received the AZD1222 COVID-19 vaccine. The CDR3 runs from the conserved cysteine through the conserved F or W. A D gene is named only where the DNA matches it firmly. Expanded clones get a size class; other rows say once, few or many, or leave the size out.

DNA: TGTGCCAGCAGTTTTCCCGCAGGGGGCTATAATTCACCCCTCCACTTT
CDR3: CASSFPAGGYNSPLHF
J: TRBJ1-6
V: TRBV28
size: -
D: TRBD1

DNA: TGCGCCAGCAGCCAATTGGGACAGGGGGGGATCGGGGAGCTGTTTTTT
CDR3: CASSQLGQGGIGELFF
J: TRBJ2-2
V: TRBV4-1
size: -
D: TRBD1

DNA: TGTGCCAGCAGCCCAAAAGCAACTAATGAAAAACTGTTTTTT
CDR3: CASSPKATNEKLFF
J: TRBJ1-4
V: TRBV7-2
size: -
D: -

DNA: TGTGCCAGCAGTTATTTTCTAGCGGGAATCTACGAGCAGTACTTC
CDR3: CASSYFLAGIYEQYF
J: TRBJ2-7
V: TRBV6-2/TRBV6-3
size: -
D: TRBD2

DNA: TGTGCCAGCAGCTTATATGCGGTCAGCTCCTACGAGCAGTACTTC
CDR3: CASSLYAVSSYEQYF
J: TRBJ2-7
V: TRBV7-2
size: few
D: -

DNA: TGTGCCACCCGGACAGGGGGCGGAAACACCATATATTTT
CDR3: CATRTGGGNTIYF
J: TRBJ1-3
V: TRBV19
size: -
D: TRBD1

DNA: TGCGCCAGCAGCTTGGTTACGGGGGCCTACATGAACACTGAAGCTTTCTTT
CDR3: CASSLVTGAYMNTEAFF
J: TRBJ1-1
V: TRBV5-1
size: few
D: -

DNA: TGTGCCAGCAGTTCCCTAAGTGTCGGTGAAGCTTTCTTT
CDR3: CASSSLSVGEAFF
J: TRBJ1-1
V: TRBV12-3/TRBV12-4
size: -
D: -

DNA: TGTGCCAGCAGTTACGTGTCGGCGCCCCAGCATTTT
CDR3: CASSYVSAPQHF
J: TRBJ1-5
V: TRBV6-5
size: -
D: -

DNA: TGTGCCAGCAGTTCTCCACAGGGCGGGAACACTGAAGCTTTCTTT
CDR3: CASSSPQGGNTEAFF
J: TRBJ1-1
V: TRBV28
size: few
D: -

DNA: TGTGCCAGCAGCCCGAGTCCGAATGAGCAGTTCTTC
CDR3: CASSPSPNEQFF
J: TRBJ2-1
V: TRBV9
size: few
D: -

DNA: TGTGCCAGCAGTAAAACCCAGCAGGGGTCGGAGACCCAGTACTTC
CDR3: CASSKTQQGSETQYF
J: TRBJ2-5
V: TRBV3-1/TRBV3-2
size: -
D: -

DNA: TGTGCCAGCAGCCCGGGGCAGTCTAGCGGGAAAGAAGAGCAGTACTTC
CDR3: CASSPGQSSGKEEQYF
J: TRBJ2-7
V: TRBV5-4
size: -
D: TRBD2

DNA: TGTGCCAGCAGTCCCTTGGGCAGAGTCAATCAGCCCCAGCATTTT
CDR3: CASSPLGRVNQPQHF
J: TRBJ1-5
V: TRBV28
size: -
D: -

DNA: TGTGCCAGCAGCCAAGCGGGGTTAGCGGGACGGAGGGAGACCCAGTACTTC
CDR3: CASSQAGLAGRRETQYF
J: TRBJ2-5
V: TRBV3-1/TRBV3-2
size: -
D: TRBD2

DNA: TGTGCCAGCAGATCGAAGGGGTTTGAGACCCAGTACTTC
CDR3: CASRSKGFETQYF
J: TRBJ2-5
V: TRBV5-4
size: -
D: -

DNA: TGTGCCAGCAGCCTTGGGGGCAATAGCAATCAGCCCCAGCATTTT
CDR3: CASSLGGNSNQPQHF
J: TRBJ1-5
V: TRBV2
size: -
D: -

DNA: TGCGCCAGCAGCTTAGGGGGCAGTGCAAACACCGGGGAGCTGTTTTTT
CDR3: CASSLGGSANTGELFF
J: TRBJ2-2
V: TRBV5-1
size: -
D: TRBD1

DNA: TGTGCCAGCAGTTTCTCCGGACTCTACAATGAGCAGTTCTTC
CDR3: CASSFSGLYNEQFF
J: TRBJ2-1
V: TRBV27
size: -
D: -

DNA: TGTGCTAGTGGTTTGGCCGGGGTGGAGACCCAGTACTTC
CDR3: CASGLAGVETQYF
J: TRBJ2-5
V: TRBV12-5
size: -
D: -

DNA: TGTGCCACCAGTGATTCGGATACTTTCTACAATGAGCAGTTCTTC
CDR3: CATSDSDTFYNEQFF
J: TRBJ2-1
V: TRBV24-1
size: -
D: -

DNA: TGCGCCAGCAGCTTAGGGGACCCCACAGATACGCAGTATTTT
CDR3: CASSLGDPTDTQYF
J: TRBJ2-3
V: TRBV5-1
size: -
D: -

DNA: TGTGCCAGCAGCACCGACTCAGTGGACTATGGCTACACCTTC
CDR3: CASSTDSVDYGYTF
J: TRBJ1-2
V: TRBV7-2
size: -
D: -

DNA: TGCGCCAGCAGCCAAGTGTGGTGGAATGAGCAGTTCTTC
CDR3: CASSQVWWNEQFF
J: TRBJ2-1
V: TRBV4-3
size: -
D: -

DNA: TGTGCCAGCAGCTTATATCCCACAGGGGATTATGGCTACACCTTC
CDR3: CASSLYPTGDYGYTF
J: TRBJ1-2
V: TRBV7-2
size: -
D: TRBD1

DNA: TGTGCCAGCAGTTCAGGTGGAGTCTCCCCTTTTTGGAATGAGCAGTTCTTC
CDR3: CASSSGGVSPFWNEQFF
J: TRBJ2-1
V: TRBV28
size: -
D: -

DNA: TGTGCCAGCAGCCGACAGGGGTTAGAAGCTTTCTTT
CDR3: CASSRQGLEAFF
J: TRBJ1-1
V: TRBV3-1/TRBV3-2
size: -
D: TRBD1

DNA: TGCGCCAGCAGCCAAGGGGGGGGCCCAGATACGCAGTATTTT
CDR3: CASSQGGGPDTQYF
J: TRBJ2-3
V: TRBV4-1
size: -
D: -

DNA: TGTGCCAGCAGCCAAGGCGGGGAGCTGTTTTTT
CDR3: CASSQGGELFF
J: TRBJ2-2
V: TRBV7-6
size: -
D: -

DNA: TGTGCCAGCAGTGCCGGGGACCGGAGCTCCTACGAGCAGTACTTC
CDR3: CASSAGDRSSYEQYF
J: TRBJ2-7
V: TRBV27
size: -
D: -

DNA: TGTGCCAGCAGTTTTGACCTATCCACAAGCTACACCTTC
CDR3: CASSFDLSTSYTF
J: TRBJ1-2
V: TRBV12-3/TRBV12-4
size: -
D: -

DNA: TGTGCCAGCAGTTCGGCCTACGTCGAGCAGTACTTC
CDR3: CASSSAYVEQYF
J: TRBJ2-7
V: TRBV6-2/TRBV6-3
size: -
D: -

DNA: TGTGCCAGCAGCGACAGACAGCTAGCGGTAGATACGCAGTATTTT
CDR3: CASSDRQLAVDTQYF
J: TRBJ2-3
V: TRBV5-4
size: -
D: TRBD2

DNA: TGCGCCAGCAGCTTGGAAACTAGTACTTGGGGTGAGCAGTTCTTC
CDR3: CASSLETSTWGEQFF
J: TRBJ2-1
V: TRBV5-1
size: -
D: -

DNA: TGTGCCAGCAGTTCGGTACTAGCGGGAGACGAGCAGTACTTC
CDR3: CASSSVLAGDEQYF
J: TRBJ2-7
V: TRBV27
size: few
D: TRBD2

DNA: TGTGCCAGCCGCGACCCGGGACCCTATGGCTACACCTTC
CDR3: CASRDPGPYGYTF
J: TRBJ1-2
V: TRBV27
size: -
D: -

DNA: TGTGCCAGCAGCGAATGGACTAGCGGGAGGGCCGGCCAGTTCTTC
CDR3: CASSEWTSGRAGQFF
J: TRBJ2-1
V: TRBV11-2
size: -
D: TRBD2

DNA: TGTGCCTCCTCCGGGTGGCGCCCTGGGGAAAAACTGTTTTTT
CDR3: CASSGWRPGEKLFF
J: TRBJ1-4
V: TRBV27
size: -
D: -

DNA: TGTGCCAGCAGCTTGCAAGGTAGTGGGACCACAGATACGCAGTATTTT
CDR3: CASSLQGSGTTDTQYF
J: TRBJ2-3
V: TRBV7-2
size: -
D: -

DNA: TGTGCCAGCACCGCAAGCGGGAGGGTTACGAATGAGCAGTTCTTC
CDR3: CASTASGRVTNEQFF
J: TRBJ2-1
V: TRBV6-5
size: once
D: TRBD2

DNA: TGTGCCTGGAGTCGGGGCGGTGGTGAGCAGTTCTTC
CDR3: CAWSRGGGEQFF
J: TRBJ2-1
V: TRBV30
size: -
D: -

DNA: TGTGCCAGCAGCCGCGAGCGGGGGAACACCGGGGAGCTGTTTTTT
CDR3: CASSRERGNTGELFF
J: TRBJ2-2
V: TRBV6-5
size: -
D: TRBD2

DNA: TGTGCCAGCAGTCGACAGGTCCATCAGCCCCAGCATTTT
CDR3: CASSRQVHQPQHF
J: TRBJ1-5
V: TRBV6-5
size: once
D: -

DNA: TGTGCCAGCTCAAAGGACCAGAACACTGAAGCTTTCTTT
CDR3: CASSKDQNTEAFF
J: TRBJ1-1
V: TRBV18
size: -
D: -

DNA: TGTGCCAGCAGTCCTCAGCGAGGCGAGCAGTACTTC
CDR3: CASSPQRGEQYF
J: TRBJ2-7
V: TRBV27
size: -
D: -

DNA: TGCGCCAGCAGCCAAGAGTCGGGACTAGCAACCACCGGGGAGCTGTTTTTT
CDR3: CASSQESGLATTGELFF
J: TRBJ2-2
V: TRBV4-1
size: -
D: TRBD2

DNA: TGTGCCAGCTCACCCACAGGGAACTACGAGCAGTACTTC
CDR3: CASSPTGNYEQYF
J: TRBJ2-7
V: TRBV18
size: -
D: -

DNA: TGTGCCAGCTCCCAAGGGACTTCGAGCTCCTACAATGAGCAGTTCTTC
CDR3: CASSQGTSSSYNEQFF
J: TRBJ2-1
V: TRBV18
size: -
D: -

DNA: TGTGCCAGCAGCTTAGAGGGACAGCTCCTCTATAATTCACCCCTCCACTTT
CDR3: CASSLEGQLLYNSPLHF
J: TRBJ1-6
V: TRBV7-9
size: -
D: TRBD1

DNA: TGTGCCAGCTCGAATGCGGCAGGCTACGAGCAGTACTTC
CDR3: CASSNAAGYEQYF
J: TRBJ2-7
V: TRBV18
size: few
D: -

DNA: TGTGCCTGGGATAAGGGGTCGGGGAACACTGAAGCTTTCTTT
CDR3: CAWDKGSGNTEAFF
J: TRBJ1-1
V: TRBV30
size: once
D: -

DNA: TGTGCCAGCAGCCAGGCGGGCTTGGAAGCTTTCTTT
CDR3: CASSQAGLEAFF
J: TRBJ1-1
V: TRBV3-1/TRBV3-2
size: -
D: -

DNA: TGTGCCAGCAGCGTAGGGACAGGGGGCGATGGCTACACCTTC
CDR3: CASSVGTGGDGYTF
J: TRBJ1-2
V: TRBV9
size: -
D: TRBD1

DNA: TGTGCCAGCTCACCCAGCGCGGGGGATACGCAGTATTTT
CDR3: CASSPSAGDTQYF
J: TRBJ2-3
V: TRBV18
size: -
D: -